The sequence of this TCR beta chain was determined in a study of blood T cells in healthy people across ages. General study points: Observed TCR beta diversity per million T cells went down as age went up. This fall followed a roughly linear course with age. Long-lived donors carried more naive CD4+ cells and greater diversity than aged donors.

Combining a sample-barcoded 5' primer with a J-beta primer mix, a second PCR ran for roughly 6 to 12 cycles. TCRdb recomputed calls from the 5' RACE reads with MiXCR, one row per CDR3 protein. Among 1.5 million to 2 million distinct CDR3 sequences listed, roughly 49% were seen once. This CDR3 region has 11 residues. V lost 5 bases and J 7 bases, leaving 8 bases between the germline ends. Germline CDR1 reads LNHNV; CDR2 reads YYDKDF (reference sequence). This clonotype was observed a few times. The antigen is undetermined. The donors, healthy Caucasians from Russia, were aged about 6 to 95. Total RNA extracted from each sample amounted to at least 5.5 micrograms.

J is TRBJ1-2 and V is TRBV15; D is undetermined. Sequenced sample: blood. This receptor was obtained from a middle-aged woman in good health. The DNA for the CDR3 is TGTGCCACCAGCTACCTCGGTGGCTACACCTTC. Its translation is CATSYLGGYTF.